This T cell receptor (beta chain) was retrieved from a study of T cells in Graves' hyperthyroidism and ophthalmopathy. Study-level results: Ophthalmopathy cases were set apart from stable hyperthyroidism by a 13 V-J model. With a median lead of 6.5 months before onset, the model predicted ophthalmopathy. The blood repertoire included most of the expanded thyroid clonotypes above 0.001.

The hyperthyroidism patients had all been newly diagnosed, and their disease duration was under 2 months. Their ages ranged from 18 to 65 years. This clonotype occurred a few times. Its target is unknown. Researchers amplified the TCR beta CDR3 regions from RNA transcripts. The HTBI primer set drove a first-round RT-PCR of the TCR CDR3. TCRdb ran MiXCR on the multiplex PCR reads and lists one entry per CDR3 protein. The table has approximately 560,000 distinct CDR3 sequences, around a sixth seen once. The TCR was taken from a woman between 25 and 40 years old with Graves' hyperthyroidism. Material: blood.

In nucleotides, the CDR3 is TGTGCCACCAGTGACCAGGGGGTCGACGAGCAGTACTTC. Translation: CATSDQGVDEQYF. V usage is TRBV24-1 and J usage is TRBJ2-7; 7 nucleotides align to TRBD1. The V segment lost 4 bases and the J segment 5 bases; nucleotides outside the gene matches: 4. Germline V gene data show CDR1 as KGHDR and CDR2 as SFDVKD. This CDR3 comprises 13 residues.